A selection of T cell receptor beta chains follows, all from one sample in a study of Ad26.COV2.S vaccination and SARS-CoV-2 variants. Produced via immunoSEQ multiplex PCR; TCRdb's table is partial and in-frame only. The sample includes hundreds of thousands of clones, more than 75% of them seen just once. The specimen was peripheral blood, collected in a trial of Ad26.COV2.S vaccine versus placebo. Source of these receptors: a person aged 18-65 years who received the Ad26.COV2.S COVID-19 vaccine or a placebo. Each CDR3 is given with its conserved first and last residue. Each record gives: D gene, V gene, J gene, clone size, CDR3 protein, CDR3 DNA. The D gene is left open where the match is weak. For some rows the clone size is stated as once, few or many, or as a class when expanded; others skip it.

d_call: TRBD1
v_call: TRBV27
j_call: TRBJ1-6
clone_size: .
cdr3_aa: CASSSRATGTGARSPLHF
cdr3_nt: TGTGCCAGCAGCTCGAGAGCCACCGGGACAGGGGCTCGTTCACCCCTCCACTTT

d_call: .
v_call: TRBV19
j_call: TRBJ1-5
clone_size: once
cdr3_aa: CASSIWGPSNQPQHF
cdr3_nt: TGTGCCAGTAGTATATGGGGGCCCAGCAATCAGCCCCAGCATTTT

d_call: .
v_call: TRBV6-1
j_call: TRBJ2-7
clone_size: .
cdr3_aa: CASSDQGGSYEQYF
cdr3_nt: TGTGCCAGCAGTGATCAGGGTGGCTCCTACGAGCAGTACTTC

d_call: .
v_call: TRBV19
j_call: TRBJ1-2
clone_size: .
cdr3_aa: CASSIDSDRANGYTF
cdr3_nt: TGTGCCAGTAGTATAGATTCTGACAGAGCGAATGGCTACACCTTC

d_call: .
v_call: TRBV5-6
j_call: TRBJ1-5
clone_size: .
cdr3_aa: CASSPTRQPQHF
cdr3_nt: TGTGCCAGCAGCCCTACGCGTCAGCCCCAGCATTTT

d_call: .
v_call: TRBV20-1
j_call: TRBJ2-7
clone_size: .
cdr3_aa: CSASRQNYEQYF
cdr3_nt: TGCAGTGCTAGTAGACAGAACTACGAGCAGTACTTC

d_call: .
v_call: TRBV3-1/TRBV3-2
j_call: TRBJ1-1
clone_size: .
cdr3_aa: CASSQTGLAEAFF
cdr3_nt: TGTGCCAGCAGCCAAACGGGGCTTGCTGAAGCTTTCTTT

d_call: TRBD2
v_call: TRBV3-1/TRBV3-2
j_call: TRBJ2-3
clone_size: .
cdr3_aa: CASSQAPLAGGPTDTQYF
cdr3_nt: TGTGCCAGCAGCCAAGCGCCCCTAGCGGGGGGCCCCACAGATACGCAGTATTTT

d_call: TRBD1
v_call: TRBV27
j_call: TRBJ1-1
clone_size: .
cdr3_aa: CASSQGTEAFF
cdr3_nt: TGTGCCAGTTCACAGGGGACTGAAGCTTTCTTT

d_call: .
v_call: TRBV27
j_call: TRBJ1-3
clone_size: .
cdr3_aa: CASSSWGGASSGNTIYF
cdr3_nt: TGTGCCAGCAGCTCTTGGGGGGGGGCGAGCTCTGGAAACACCATATATTTT

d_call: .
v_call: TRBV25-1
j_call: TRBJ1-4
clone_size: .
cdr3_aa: CASSEPMATNEKLFF
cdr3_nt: TGTGCCAGCAGTGAACCAATGGCAACTAATGAAAAACTGTTTTTT

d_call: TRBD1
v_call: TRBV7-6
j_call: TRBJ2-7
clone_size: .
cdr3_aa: CASSGSPGQGSYEQYF
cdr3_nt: TGTGCCAGCAGCGGATCACCGGGACAGGGCTCCTACGAGCAGTACTTC

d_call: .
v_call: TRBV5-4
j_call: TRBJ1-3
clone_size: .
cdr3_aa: CASSLGGGSAGNTIYF
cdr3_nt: TGTGCCAGCAGCTTGGGTGGGGGATCTGCGGGAAACACCATATATTTT

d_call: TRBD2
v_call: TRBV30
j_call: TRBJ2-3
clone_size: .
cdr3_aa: CAWSTGLAGVSTDTQYF
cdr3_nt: TGTGCCTGGAGCACCGGACTAGCGGGGGTGAGCACAGATACGCAGTATTTT

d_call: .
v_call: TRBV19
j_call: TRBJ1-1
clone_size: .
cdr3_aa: CASSTTENTEAFF
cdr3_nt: TGTGCCAGTAGTACCACAGAGAACACTGAAGCTTTCTTT

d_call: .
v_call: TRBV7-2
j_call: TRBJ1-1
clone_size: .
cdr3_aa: CASSLVAEAFF
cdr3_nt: TGTGCCAGCAGCTTAGTGGCTGAAGCTTTCTTT

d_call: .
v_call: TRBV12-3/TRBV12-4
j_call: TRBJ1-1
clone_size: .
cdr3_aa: CASIPWGNTEAFF
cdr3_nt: TGTGCCAGCATCCCTTGGGGGAACACTGAAGCTTTCTTT

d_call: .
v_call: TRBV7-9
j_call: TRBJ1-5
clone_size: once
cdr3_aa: CASSYQGNQPQHF
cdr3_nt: TGTGCCAGCAGTTATCAGGGAAACCAGCCCCAGCATTTT

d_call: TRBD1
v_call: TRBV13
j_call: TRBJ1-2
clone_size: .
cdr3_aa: CASSLGGTGGYGYTF
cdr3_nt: TGTGCCAGCAGCTTAGGCGGGACAGGAGGGTATGGCTACACCTTC

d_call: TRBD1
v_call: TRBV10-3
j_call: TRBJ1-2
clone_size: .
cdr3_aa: CAISGQGALNYGYTF
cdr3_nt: TGTGCCATCAGTGGACAGGGGGCCCTGAACTATGGCTACACCTTC

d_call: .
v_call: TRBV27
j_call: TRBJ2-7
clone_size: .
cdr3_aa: CASSFLGARSYEQYF
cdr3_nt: TGTGCCAGCAGTTTTTTAGGAGCCCGCTCCTACGAGCAGTACTTC

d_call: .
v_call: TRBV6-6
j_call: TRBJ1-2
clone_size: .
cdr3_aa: CASSYLREANYGYTF
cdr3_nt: TGTGCCAGCAGTTACCTACGTGAGGCCAACTATGGCTACACCTTC

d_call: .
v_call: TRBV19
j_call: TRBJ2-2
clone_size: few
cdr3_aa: CASRFFSTNTGELFF
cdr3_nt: TGTGCCAGTAGGTTCTTCAGCACGAACACCGGGGAGCTGTTTTTT

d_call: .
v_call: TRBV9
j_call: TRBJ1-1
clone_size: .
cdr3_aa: CASSVSTGNTEAFF
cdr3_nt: TGTGCCAGCAGCGTCTCGACAGGGAACACTGAAGCTTTCTTT

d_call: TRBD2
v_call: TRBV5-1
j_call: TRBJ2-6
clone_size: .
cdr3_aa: CASSLDPPSGGAWSGANVLTF
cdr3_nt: TGCGCCAGCAGCTTGGATCCTCCTAGCGGGGGGGCCTGGTCTGGGGCCAACGTCCTGACTTTC

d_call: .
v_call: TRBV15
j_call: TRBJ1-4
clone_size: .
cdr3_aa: CATSKSPGLFITTNEKLFF
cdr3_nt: TGTGCCACCAGCAAAAGTCCCGGTTTGTTCATAACAACTAATGAAAAACTGTTTTTT

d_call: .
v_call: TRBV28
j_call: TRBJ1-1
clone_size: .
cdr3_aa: CASSLRTEAFF
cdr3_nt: TGTGCCAGCAGTTTACGGACTGAAGCTTTCTTT